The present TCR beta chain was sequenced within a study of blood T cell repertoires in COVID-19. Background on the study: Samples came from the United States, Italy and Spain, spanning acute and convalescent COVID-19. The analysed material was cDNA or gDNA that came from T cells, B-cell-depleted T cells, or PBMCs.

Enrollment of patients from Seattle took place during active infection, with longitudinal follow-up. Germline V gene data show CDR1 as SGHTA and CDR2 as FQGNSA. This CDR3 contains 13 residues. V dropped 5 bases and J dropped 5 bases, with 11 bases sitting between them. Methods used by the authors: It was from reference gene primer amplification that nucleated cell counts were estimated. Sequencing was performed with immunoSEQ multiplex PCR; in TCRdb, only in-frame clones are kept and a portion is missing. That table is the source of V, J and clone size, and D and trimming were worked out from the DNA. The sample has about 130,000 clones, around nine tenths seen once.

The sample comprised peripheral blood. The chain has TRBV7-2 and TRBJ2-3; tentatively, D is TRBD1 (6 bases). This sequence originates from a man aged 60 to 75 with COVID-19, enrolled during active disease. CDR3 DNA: TGTGCCAGCAGCCCTCGGACAGAAGATACGCAGTATTTT. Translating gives CASSPRTEDTQYF.